This TCR beta chain was obtained from a study of blood T cells in healthy people across ages (dated by TCRdb to 2014 to 2015). Describing the broader study: In model experiments, template switching captured about one uniquely barcoded TCR beta cDNA molecule for every two T cells. Using deep sequencing normalized with unique cDNA molecular identifiers, the study measured how TCR beta repertoire diversity changes with age. The donors were split into four age groups: young (average about 16 years), middle-aged (roughly 40), aged (roughly 68) and long-lived (about 82). To avoid experimental bias, donors of different ages were spread randomly across the sequencing lanes. For two donors (one aged 18 to 30 and one aged 80 or older), the study analyzed two additional independent replicas of 1 million unique cDNA reads from the same blood draw. What the study reported, not specific to this receptor: As age increased, observed TCR beta diversity per million T cells dropped in a roughly linear way, and a significant reduction was already evident by age 40. There was a strong correlation between observed TCR beta diversity and the percentage of naive T cells measured by flow cytometry. Donor CMV infection status was unknown, potentially confounding age-related changes in expanded clonotypes. Estimates of total diversity based on one million sequenced T cells were regarded as lower bounds and as underestimates. Bulk unsorted PBMC profiling prevented conclusive comparison of naive and antigen-experienced compartments. The long-lived group showed more naive CD4+ T cells, fewer expanded clones and increased TCR diversity than the aged group, suggesting age selection.

The donors were around 39 Caucasian individuals from Russia, aged about 6 to 100 years, who were systemically healthy. Each donor gave about 9.2 milliliters of peripheral blood, drawn into EDTA-treated Vacutainer tubes. Ficoll-Paque density-gradient centrifugation was used to isolate PBMCs, with at least 6.5 million per sample. Trizol reagent was used to extract total RNA from the PBMCs, yielding at least 5.5 micrograms per sample. For every donor, flow cytometry on a PBMC aliquot measured the percentage of naive CD45RAhigh/CD27high T cells. This clonotype was picked up a small number of times. Its antigen specificity is not known. There are no base qualities to consult, and no much larger clone falls within one base. Receptor amplification or capture employed 5' RACE. TCRdb lists the instrument as Illumina HiSeq 2500. A second about 7 to 11 cycle PCR used a sample-barcoded 5' primer and a J-beta primer mix. Each TCR beta cDNA molecule received a unique molecular identifier from a template-switch 5' adaptor carrying 12 random nucleotides. At least 2.5 million CDR3-containing paired-end reads were obtained from each sample. The Mint cDNA synthesis kit, primed by a TRBC-specific oligonucleotide, was used to synthesize first-strand cDNA from all RNA. All cDNA was treated with uracil-DNA glycosylase and then went through a first 18-cycle PCR with the universal primers M1SS and BC2_uni_R. In the source study's methods: For normalization, 1 million high-quality reads, each with a distinct molecular identifier, were randomly selected from each sample. Reads with shared molecular identifiers were discarded instead of being binned into consensus sequences. CDR3 identification, clonotype clustering and error correction used MiTCR with a Q25 quality threshold and the strictest error-elimination algorithm. A nonparametric unseen species model using Euler transformation provided a lower-bound estimate of total TCR beta diversity. TCRdb passed the public sequencing reads through fastp at Q25 and MiXCR, retaining productive beta sequences. Identical CDR3 protein sequences are pooled into one entry, listed with their most common genes and DNA. These V and J calls originate from TCRdb's pipeline instead of the authors' own analysis. The sample has 1.6 million or so distinct CDR3 sequences on record, around 36% of them singletons. 10% to 12% of the sample is held by the ten biggest clonotypes.

The cysteine opens and the phenylalanine closes a CDR3 of 16 amino acids. Only the CDR3 part of the read is kept: 48 bases, read in frame from the first base. From the germline V gene, CDR1 is ENHRY and CDR2 is SYGVKD. From V the trimming removes 7 bases and from J it removes 7 bases, while the gene matches leave 16 bases of the junction unaccounted for. This TCR derives from a woman younger than 45 in good health. The chain was built from TRBV10-3 and TRBJ1-2; TRBD1 fits 9 bases in the junction. Sequenced input: blood. The CDR3 is CAITPGGTGRQGGYTF. The DNA sequence is as follows: TGTGCCATCACCCCAGGAGGGACAGGGAGGCAAGGTGGCTACACCTTC.